Below, one TCR beta chain is given with its context. TCRdb's copy holds only in-frame clones and misses some; the assay was immunoSEQ multiplex PCR. Here the sample spans more than 70,000 clones, 85% to 90% being singletons. CDR1 is KGHSH and CDR2 is LQKENI in the germline V gene. The CDR3 consists of 14 residues. V lost 6 bases to trimming and J lost 9 bases, with 15 bases between them. This entry comes from a study of control samples from healthy donors and cancer patients. The sequence derives from a man aged 55 to 70 with lung cancer. What was sequenced was PBMCs. The rearrangement links TRBV18 to TRBJ1-6; D may be TRBD1 (6 bases). The CDR3 loop reads CASSSAGERSPLHF. CDR3 sequence (DNA): TGTGCCAGCTCGTCGGCAGGGGAGCGTTCACCCCTCCACTTT. The full variable domain, in which reference TRBV18 and TRBJ1-6 provide the parts outside the CDR3, is NAGVMQNPRHLVRRRGQEARLRCSPMKGHSHVYWYRQLPEEGLKFMVYLQKENIIDESGMPKERFSAEFPKEGPSILRIQQVVRGDSAAYFCASSSAGERSPLHFGNGTRLTVT.